This TCR beta chain was found in a study of blood T cell repertoires in COVID-19. Study information: The United States, Italy and Spain supplied acute and convalescent COVID-19 samples. In each case, the material was cDNA or gDNA derived from T cells, B-cell-depleted T cells, or PBMCs.

The CDR3 extends over 14 amino acids. The V and J ends lost 4 bases and 0 bases respectively, with 9 bases between them. Germline V gives CDR1 LGHDT, CDR2 YNNKEL (reference sequence). Original data processing: The assay estimated nucleated cells by amplifying reference gene primers. Measured with immunoSEQ multiplex PCR; TCRdb has only the in-frame clones, and not every one. The V and J calls and clone size come from that table; D and trimming were worked out from the DNA. The sample has a few hundred thousand clones; approximately 85% are singletons. The source is a human donor in a cohort sampled during active COVID-19. The chain combines TRBV3-1 (or the pseudogene TRBV3-2) with TRBJ1-1; maybe TRBD1 (5 bases). The sequenced sample consisted of peripheral blood. CDR3: CASSLGLVNTEAFF. The CDR3 nucleotides read TGTGCCAGCAGCCTGGGGCTGGTGAACACTGAAGCTTTCTTT.